A selection of T cell receptor beta chains follows, all from one sample in a study of blood T cell repertoires in COVID-19. Some clones are missing from TCRdb's copy, which holds only in-frame ones; the method was immunoSEQ multiplex PCR. Found here are 250,000 to 400,000 clones, around 87% of them singletons; the top ten hold approximately 5.3%. What was sequenced was PBMCs or T cells enriched from blood (not recorded which). The receptors here all came from a woman aged 30 to 39 who had recovered from COVID-19. Each CDR3 is given with its conserved first and last residue. D genes are given only for firm matches. Part of the rows lack a size; the others show once, few, many or a class for expanded clones.

D gene	V gene	clone size	J gene	CDR3 protein	CDR3 DNA
.	TRBV5-1	.	TRBJ1-2	CASSLDSPGAYGYTF	TGCGCCAGCAGCTTGGATAGTCCAGGGGCCTATGGCTACACCTTC
TRBD1	TRBV2	.	TRBJ1-1	CASTQGAREDF	TGTGCCAGCACACAGGGGGCGCGGGAAGACTTT
TRBD1	TRBV27	.	TRBJ1-2	CASSFSPSTGVGYGYTF	TGTGCCAGCAGTTTTTCCCCATCTACAGGGGTAGGCTATGGCTACACCTTC
.	TRBV10-3	.	TRBJ1-1	CAISESELRTEAFF	TGTGCCATCAGTGAATCTGAGTTACGCACTGAAGCTTTCTTT
.	TRBV2	.	TRBJ2-6	CASSSSAIGANVLTF	TGTGCCAGCAGCTCGTCCGCTATCGGGGCCAACGTCCTGACTTTC
.	TRBV2	.	TRBJ1-4	CASSPGTSATNEKLFF	TGTGCCAGCAGTCCCGGGACATCTGCAACTAATGAAAAACTGTTTTTT
.	TRBV7-2	.	TRBJ1-4	CASSFERGELFF	TGTGCCAGCAGCTTCGAACGGGGGGAACTGTTTTTT
.	TRBV5-6	.	TRBJ1-6	CASSLPMRDSPLHF	TGTGCCAGCAGCCTACCGATGAGGGATTCACCCCTCCACTTT
TRBD1	TRBV6-1	.	TRBJ2-7	CASSDGTAYEQYF	TGTGCCAGCAGTGACGGGACAGCCTACGAGCAGTACTTC
.	TRBV5-4	.	TRBJ2-7	CASRRPGEKYEQYF	TGTGCCAGCAGACGCCCGGGAGAAAAGTACGAGCAGTACTTC
.	TRBV11-2	.	TRBJ2-5	CASSFARFLQETQYF	TGTGCCAGCAGCTTTGCCAGGTTCTTGCAAGAGACCCAGTACTTC
TRBD2	TRBV5-1	many	TRBJ2-5	CASSLGRLAGGKTQYF	TGCGCCAGCAGCTTGGGGCGACTAGCGGGGGGGAAGACCCAGTACTTC
TRBD1	TRBV7-6	.	TRBJ2-5	CASRKSVSQTGGGETQYF	TGTGCCAGCCGCAAATCCGTTTCGCAGACAGGGGGCGGAGAGACCCAGTACTTC
.	TRBV7-5	.	TRBJ1-5	CARSFDTPSNQPQHF	TGTGCCAGAAGCTTCGACACCCCTAGCAATCAGCCCCAGCATTTT
.	TRBV15	few	TRBJ2-4	CATSSGGDGDIQYF	TGTGCCACCAGCAGTGGCGGGGACGGGGACATTCAGTACTTC
.	TRBV28	.	TRBJ2-5	CASSLWAGEETQYF	TGTGCCAGCAGTTTATGGGCAGGGGAAGAGACCCAGTACTTC